Below, one TCR beta chain is given with its context. Antigen: not known. Clones were read by immunoSEQ multiplex PCR, and TCRdb kept only the in-frame ones, dropping some. The sample contains 98,000 or so clones, around 87% of which appear only once. These data are taken from a study of Tregs in tolerant kidney transplant recipients. Study context: The nonmyeloablative bone marrow transplants came from related graft donors, with transient mixed chimerism.

The CDR3 length is 18 residues. The germline gives CDR1 SGHDT, CDR2 YYEEEE. The V end lost 0 bases, the J end lost 0 bases, and 15 bases lay between the germline ends. Study-level findings and limits: Nucleotide sequences could not be compared across some patients' samples due to primer changes.

The sequence came from a human donor who received a combined kidney and bone marrow transplant. The chain recombines TRBV5-6 with TRBJ2-2, with D perhaps matching TRBD1 (7 bases). The source material was CD4+ T cells from blood, sampled before the transplant. CDR3 DNA sequence: TGTGCCAGCAGCTTGGTATGGAGGGGGCATCCGAACACCGGGGAGCTGTTTTTT. It yields the protein CASSLVWRGHPNTGELFF.